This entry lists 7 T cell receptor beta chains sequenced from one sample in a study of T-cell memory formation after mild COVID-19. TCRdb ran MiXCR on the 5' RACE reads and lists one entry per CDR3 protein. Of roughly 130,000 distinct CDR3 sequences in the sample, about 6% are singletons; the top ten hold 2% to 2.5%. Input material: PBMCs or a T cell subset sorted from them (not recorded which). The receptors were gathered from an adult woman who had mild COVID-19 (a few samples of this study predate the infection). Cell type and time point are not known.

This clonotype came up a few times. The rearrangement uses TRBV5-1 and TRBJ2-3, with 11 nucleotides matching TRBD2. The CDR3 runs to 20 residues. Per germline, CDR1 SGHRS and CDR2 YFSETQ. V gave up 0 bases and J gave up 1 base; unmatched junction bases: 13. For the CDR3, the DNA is TGCGCCAGCAGCTTGGACCTACTCTCGACTAGCGGGACCGGCACAGATACGCAGTATTTT. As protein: CASSLDLLSTSGTGTDTQYF.

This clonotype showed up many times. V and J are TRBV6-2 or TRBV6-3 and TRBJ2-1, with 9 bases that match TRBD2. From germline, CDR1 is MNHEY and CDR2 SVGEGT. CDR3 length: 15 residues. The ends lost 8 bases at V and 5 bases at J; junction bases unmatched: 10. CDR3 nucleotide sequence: TGTGCCAGCCGGCCTAGCGGGATCGGGAACAATGAGCAGTTCTTC. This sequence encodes CASRPSGIGNNEQFF.

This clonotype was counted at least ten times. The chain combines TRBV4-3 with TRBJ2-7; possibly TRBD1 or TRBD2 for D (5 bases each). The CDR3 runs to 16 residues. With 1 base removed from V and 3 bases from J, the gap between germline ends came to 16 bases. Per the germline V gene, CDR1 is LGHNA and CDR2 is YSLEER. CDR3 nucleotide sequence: TGCGCCAGCAGCCAAGTATCAGGGAGCGCCCGCTACGAGCAGTACTTC. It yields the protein CASSQVSGSARYEQYF.

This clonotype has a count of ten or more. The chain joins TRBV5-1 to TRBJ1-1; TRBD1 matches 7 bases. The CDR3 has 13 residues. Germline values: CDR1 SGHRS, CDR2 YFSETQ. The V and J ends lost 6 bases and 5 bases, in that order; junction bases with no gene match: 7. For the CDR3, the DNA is TGCGCCAGCACCCTATTACAGGGGACTGAAGCTTTCTTT. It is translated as CASTLLQGTEAFF.

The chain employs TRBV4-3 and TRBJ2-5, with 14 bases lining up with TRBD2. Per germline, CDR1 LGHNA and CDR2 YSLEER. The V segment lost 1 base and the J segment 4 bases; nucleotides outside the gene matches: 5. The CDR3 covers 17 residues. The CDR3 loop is CASSQGLGLAGGETQYF. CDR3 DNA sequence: TGCGCCAGCAGCCAAGGGCTCGGACTAGCGGGAGGAGAGACCCAGTACTTC.

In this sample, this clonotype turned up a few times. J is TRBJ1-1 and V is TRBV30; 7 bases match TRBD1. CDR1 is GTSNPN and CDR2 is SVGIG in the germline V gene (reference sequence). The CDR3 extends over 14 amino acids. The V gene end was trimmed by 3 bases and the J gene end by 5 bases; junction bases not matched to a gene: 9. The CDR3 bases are TGTGCCTGGAGAACAGGGGTTCCTGGGACTGAAGCTTTCTTT. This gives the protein CAWRTGVPGTEAFF. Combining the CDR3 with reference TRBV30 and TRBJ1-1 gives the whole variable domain SQTIHQWPATLVQPVGSPLSLECTVEGTSNPNLYWYRQAAGRGLQLLFYSVGIGQISSEVPQNLSASRPQDRQFILSSKKLLLSDSGFYLCAWRTGVPGTEAFFGQGTRLTVV.

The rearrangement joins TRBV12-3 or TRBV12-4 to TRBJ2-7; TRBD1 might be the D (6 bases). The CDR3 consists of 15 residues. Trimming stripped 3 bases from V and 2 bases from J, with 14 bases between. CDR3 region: CASSLQGPAPYEQYF. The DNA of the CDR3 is TGTGCCAGCAGTTTGCAGGGGCCAGCCCCCTACGAGCAGTACTTC.